This T cell receptor (beta chain) stems from a study of blood T cell repertoires in COVID-19. The wider study: COVID-19 samples, acute and convalescent, were from the United States, Italy and Spain. From T cells, B-cell-depleted T cells, or PBMCs came the material, which was cDNA or gDNA.

CDR1 and CDR2 from the germline V gene are SQVTM and ANQGSEA. V shed 1 base and J 2 bases; nucleotides not matched to a gene: 9. The length of the CDR3 is 19 residues. In the original analysis: Amplification with reference gene primers provided the estimates of nucleated cell counts. Here immunoSEQ multiplex PCR was the method, and the copy in TCRdb shows in-frame clones only, minus some. D and trimming were read from the DNA, whereas the V and J calls and clone size are those reported in that table. Of about 170,000 clones in the sample, approximately 84% were seen once. Sequenced material: peripheral blood. The gene calls are TRBV29-1 and TRBJ2-1, with 15 bases fitting TRBD2. This clonotype originated in a man in his sixties or seventies with active or convalescent COVID-19. CDR3 protein: CSVEGPGLAGGRPYNEQFF. CDR3 nucleotides: TGCAGCGTTGAAGGCCCCGGACTAGCGGGAGGGCGCCCCTACAATGAGCAGTTCTTC.